This is a list of T cell receptor beta chains from one sample in a study of T-cell reconstitution after alpha-beta-depleted transplantation in children. TCRdb redid the calling of the PCR reads with MiXCR, one entry per CDR3 protein. The sample consists of about 230,000 distinct CDR3 sequences, 8.5% to 10% of them appearing once. The source was PBMCs from the stem cell graft donor, collected from the stem cell graft. The source is a human donor who donated a stem cell graft to a child with acute lymphoblastic leukemia. Each CDR3 is given with its conserved first and last residue. Each record gives: V gene, J gene, clone size, D gene, CDR3 protein, CDR3 DNA. A D gene is named only where the DNA matches it firmly. Not every row has a clone size; where given, it reads once, few, many or a size class.

>TRBV7-9|TRBJ1-1|few|NA
CASSMRRGQTEAFF
TGTGCCAGCAGCATGCGTCGGGGCCAGACTGAAGCTTTCTTT
>TRBV5-5|TRBJ2-6|few|NA
CASSPQGSGANVLTF
TGTGCCAGCAGTCCACAGGGCTCTGGGGCCAACGTCCTGACTTTC
>TRBV25-1|TRBJ1-5|many|NA
CASSALRENQPQHF
TGTGCCAGCAGTGCCCTAAGGGAGAACCAGCCCCAGCATTTT
>TRBV7-2|TRBJ1-1|few|TRBD1
CASSANPGTVNTEAFF
TGTGCCAGCAGCGCGAACCCCGGGACAGTGAACACTGAAGCTTTCTTT
>TRBV11-2|TRBJ1-2|many|NA
CASSLGGPRYGYTF
TGTGCCAGCAGCTTAGGGGGACCACGCTATGGCTACACCTTC
>TRBV30|TRBJ2-3|few|NA
CACPLGGGGTDTQYF
TGTGCCTGTCCTCTTGGAGGAGGGGGCACAGATACGCAGTATTTT
>TRBV11-1|TRBJ2-1|NA|NA
CASSLGVLGRDEQFF
TGTGCCAGCAGCTTAGGAGTGCTGGGTAGGGACGAGCAGTTCTTC
>TRBV12-5|TRBJ1-1|NA|NA
CASGLEGGTEAFF
TGTGCTAGTGGTTTAGAAGGTGGGACTGAAGCTTTCTTT
>TRBV9|TRBJ2-3|many|TRBD2
CASSRRELAGGRADTQYF
TGTGCCAGCAGCCGACGAGAGCTAGCGGGGGGGCGAGCAGATACGCAGTATTTT
>TRBV5-1|TRBJ2-2|many|NA
CASSWPRGSGELFF
TGCGCCAGCAGCTGGCCCAGGGGTTCCGGGGAGCTGTTTTTT
>TRBV11-2|TRBJ1-1|few|TRBD1
CASSLRTGGTEAFF
TGTGCCAGCAGCCTCAGGACAGGAGGGACTGAAGCTTTCTTT
>TRBV12-3/TRBV12-4|TRBJ2-5|NA|NA
CASSLGSSGLQTQYF
TGTGCCAGCAGTTTAGGCTCATCGGGCCTCCAGACCCAGTACTTC
>TRBV9|TRBJ2-5|many|NA
CASSYLTGYQETQYF
TGTGCCAGCAGCTATTTGACAGGTTACCAAGAGACCCAGTACTTC
>TRBV20-1|TRBJ2-7|once|NA
CSANTQTRGAYEQYF
TGCAGTGCCAATACACAGACCCGAGGGGCCTACGAGCAGTACTTC
>TRBV9|TRBJ2-1|many|NA
CASSVDPEGEQFF
TGTGCCAGCAGCGTAGATCCCGAGGGGGAGCAGTTCTTC
>TRBV9|TRBJ1-1|many|NA
CASSLGIYTEAFF
TGTGCCAGCAGCTTAGGAATTTACACTGAAGCTTTCTTT
>TRBV27|TRBJ2-1|few|TRBD2
CASSFSRGESYNEQFF
TGTGCCAGCAGTTTTTCGCGGGGGGAATCCTACAATGAGCAGTTCTTC
>TRBV6-5|TRBJ1-5|few|NA
CASSYGWDQPQHF
TGTGCCAGCAGTTACGGGTGGGATCAGCCCCAGCATTTT
>TRBV19|TRBJ1-1|NA|NA
CASSPRPGLSTEAFF
TGTGCCAGTAGTCCCCGACCGGGGCTGAGCACTGAAGCTTTCTTT
>TRBV27|TRBJ2-3|few|TRBD2
CASSRKAGGRALLGTDTQYF
TGTGCCAGCAGCCGTAAGGCTGGCGGGAGAGCGCTTCTGGGCACAGATACGCAGTATTTT
>TRBV7-9|TRBJ1-6|NA|TRBD1
CASSPGTGGFVGSPLHF
TGTGCCAGCAGCCCCGGGACAGGGGGTTTCGTCGGTTCACCCCTCCACTTT
>TRBV4-1|TRBJ1-4|NA|NA
CASSSGAVATNEKLFF
TGCGCCAGCAGCTCCGGAGCGGTAGCAACTAATGAAAAACTGTTTTTT
>TRBV2|TRBJ2-7|few|NA
CADSWLDEQYF
TGTGCCGACTCCTGGTTGGACGAGCAGTACTTC
>TRBV27|TRBJ1-2|few|NA
CASTKNRMYGYTF
TGTGCCAGCACCAAAAACAGGATGTATGGCTACACCTTC
>TRBV29-1|TRBJ1-1|few|NA
CSVERAELNTEAFF
TGCAGCGTTGAAAGGGCAGAACTGAACACTGAAGCTTTCTTT
>TRBV3-1|TRBJ2-7|many|TRBD1
CASSQDGTGRPYEQYF
TGTGCCAGCAGCCAAGATGGGACAGGTAGACCCTACGAGCAGTACTTC